This T cell receptor beta chain stems from a study of blood T cell repertoires in COVID-19. Across the study: The United States, Italy and Spain provided the acute and convalescent COVID-19 samples. T cells, B-cell-depleted T cells, or PBMCs provided the cDNA or gDNA that served as material.

Authors' data handling: Reference gene primer amplification gave nucleated cell count estimates. Data came from immunoSEQ multiplex PCR; TCRdb stores just in-frame clones and leaves some out. V and J calls and clone size are those listed in that table; D and trimming were worked out from the DNA. This sample has some 140,000 clones, with around 80% found just once. The V and J ends lost 3 bases and 0 bases respectively, with 8 bases between them. Per germline, CDR1 SEHNR and CDR2 FQNEAQ (reference sequence). This CDR3 spans 14 amino acids. Sequenced material: peripheral blood. The source of this sequence is a man in his sixties with acute or convalescent COVID-19. The chain uses TRBV7-9 and TRBJ2-5, with D perhaps TRBD1 (6 bases). The CDR3 spells CASSFQGYQETQYF. For the CDR3, the DNA is TGTGCCAGCAGCTTCCAGGGGTACCAAGAGACCCAGTACTTC.